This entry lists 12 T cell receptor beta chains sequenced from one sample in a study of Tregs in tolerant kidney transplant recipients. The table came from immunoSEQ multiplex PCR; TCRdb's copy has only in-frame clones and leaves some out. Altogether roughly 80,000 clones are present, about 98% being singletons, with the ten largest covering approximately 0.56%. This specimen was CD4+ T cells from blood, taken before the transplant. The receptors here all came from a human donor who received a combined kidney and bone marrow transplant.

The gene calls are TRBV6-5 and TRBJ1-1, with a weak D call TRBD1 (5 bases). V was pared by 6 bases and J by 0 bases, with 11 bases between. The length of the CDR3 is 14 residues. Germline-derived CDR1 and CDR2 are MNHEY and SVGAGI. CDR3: CASSRGIMNTEAFF. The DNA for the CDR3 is TGTGCCAGCAGCCGGGGGATTATGAACACTGAAGCTTTCTTT.

The CDR3 nucleotides read TGTGCCAGCAGCCAACACTCTTCATTAGGGCTAGCGGGCCTTGACAATGAGCAGTTCTTC. Translating gives CASSQHSSLGLAGLDNEQFF. The genes are TRBV14 and TRBJ2-1; 8 nucleotides align to TRBD2. Germline V CDR1 and CDR2: SGHDN, FVKESK. CDR3 length: 20 amino acids. V lost 2 bases and J lost 5; bases outside the gene matches: 20. The whole variable domain, remainder taken from reference TRBV14 and TRBJ2-1, is EAGVTQFPSHSVIEKGQTVTLRCDPISGHDNLYWYRRVMGKEIKFLLHFVKESKQDESGMPNNRFLAERTGGTYSTLKVQPAELEDSGVYFCASSQHSSLGLAGLDNEQFFGPGTRLTVL.

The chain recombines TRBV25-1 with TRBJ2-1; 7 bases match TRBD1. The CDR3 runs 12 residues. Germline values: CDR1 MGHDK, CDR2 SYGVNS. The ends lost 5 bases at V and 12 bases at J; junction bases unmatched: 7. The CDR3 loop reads CASSKRDRLQFF. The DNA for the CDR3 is TGTGCCAGCAGTAAAAGGGACAGACTGCAGTTCTTC.

This chain's CDR3 is CASSPGQLNYGYTF. CDR3 coding DNA: TGCGCCAGCAGCCCGGGACAGCTTAACTATGGCTACACCTTC. The chain uses TRBV5-1 and TRBJ1-2, with 7 positions matching TRBD1. V lost 4 bases, J lost 1 base, and 4 bases stayed unmatched. The germline V gene has CDR1 SGHRS and CDR2 YFSETQ. This CDR3 comprises 14 residues.

CDR3 region: CASSRSDPALTGYTF. In nucleotides, the CDR3 is TGTGCCAGCAGTCGCAGCGACCCCGCACTAACGGGCTACACCTTC. This chain connects TRBV6-5 to TRBJ1-2, with D unresolved. Looked up from germline, CDR1 is MNHEY and CDR2 is SVGAGI. The CDR3 loop spans 15 amino acids. With 5 bases removed from V and 8 bases from J, the gap between germline ends came to 21 bases.

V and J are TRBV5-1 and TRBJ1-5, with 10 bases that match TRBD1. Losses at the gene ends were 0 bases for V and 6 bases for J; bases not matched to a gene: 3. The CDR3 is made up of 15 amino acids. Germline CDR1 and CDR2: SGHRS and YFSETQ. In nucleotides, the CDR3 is TGCGCCAGCAGCTTGGATGGGACAGGGGCTCAGCCCCAGCATTTT. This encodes CASSLDGTGAQPQHF.

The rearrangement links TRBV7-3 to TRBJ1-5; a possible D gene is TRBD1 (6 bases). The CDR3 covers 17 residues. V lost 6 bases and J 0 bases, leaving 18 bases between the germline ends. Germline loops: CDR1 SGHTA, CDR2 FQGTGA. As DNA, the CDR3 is TGTGCCAGCAGAGTAGCGGGACACATATATAGCAATCAGCCCCAGCATTTT. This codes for CASRVAGHIYSNQPQHF.

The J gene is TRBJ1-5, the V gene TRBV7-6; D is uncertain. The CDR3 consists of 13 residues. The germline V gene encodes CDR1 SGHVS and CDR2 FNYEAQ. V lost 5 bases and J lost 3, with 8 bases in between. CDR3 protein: CASSDNPNQPQHF. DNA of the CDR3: TGTGCCAGCAGCGACAACCCCAATCAGCCCCAGCATTTT.

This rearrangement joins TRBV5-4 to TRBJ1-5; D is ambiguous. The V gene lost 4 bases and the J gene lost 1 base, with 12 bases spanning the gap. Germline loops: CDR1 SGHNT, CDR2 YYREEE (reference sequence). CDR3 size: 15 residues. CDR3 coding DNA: TGTGCCAGCAGCCCTGGGCGGGAGAGCAATCAGCCCCAGCATTTT. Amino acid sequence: CASSPGRESNQPQHF.

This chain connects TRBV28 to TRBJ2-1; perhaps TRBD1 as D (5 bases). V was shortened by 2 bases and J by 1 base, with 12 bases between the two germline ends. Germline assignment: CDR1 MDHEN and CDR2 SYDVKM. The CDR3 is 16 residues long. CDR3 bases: TGTGCCAGCAGTTTAGTGTGGGGCAGGTCCTACAATGAGCAGTTCTTC. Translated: CASSLVWGRSYNEQFF.

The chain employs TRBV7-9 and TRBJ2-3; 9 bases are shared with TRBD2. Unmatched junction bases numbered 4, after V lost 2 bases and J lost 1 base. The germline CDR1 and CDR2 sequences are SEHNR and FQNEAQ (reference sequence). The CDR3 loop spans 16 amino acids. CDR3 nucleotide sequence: TGTGCCAGCAGCTTATCAGCGGGAGGCCGCACAGATACGCAGTATTTT. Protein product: CASSLSAGGRTDTQYF.

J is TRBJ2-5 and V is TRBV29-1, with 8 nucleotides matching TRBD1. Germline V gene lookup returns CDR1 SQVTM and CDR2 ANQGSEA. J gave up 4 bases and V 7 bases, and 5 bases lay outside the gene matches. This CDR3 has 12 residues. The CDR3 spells CSGYRGSETQYF. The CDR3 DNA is TGCAGCGGATACAGGGGGTCAGAGACCCAGTACTTC.